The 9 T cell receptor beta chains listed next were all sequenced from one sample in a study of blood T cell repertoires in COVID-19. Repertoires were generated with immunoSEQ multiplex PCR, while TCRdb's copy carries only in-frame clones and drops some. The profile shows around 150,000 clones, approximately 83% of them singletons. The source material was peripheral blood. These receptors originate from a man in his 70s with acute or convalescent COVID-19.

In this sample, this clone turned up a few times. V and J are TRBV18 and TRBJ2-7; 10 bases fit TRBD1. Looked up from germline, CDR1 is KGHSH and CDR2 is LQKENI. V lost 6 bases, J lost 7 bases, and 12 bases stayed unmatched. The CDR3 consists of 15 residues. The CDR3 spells CASSRADRGRREQYF. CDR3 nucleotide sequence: TGTGCCAGCTCCCGGGCTGACAGGGGGCGCCGGGAGCAGTACTTC.

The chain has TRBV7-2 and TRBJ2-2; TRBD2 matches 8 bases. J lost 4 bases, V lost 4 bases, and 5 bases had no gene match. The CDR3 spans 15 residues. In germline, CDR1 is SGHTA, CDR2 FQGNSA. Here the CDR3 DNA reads TGTGCCAGCAGCTACCGTCGGGAGGGCACCGGGGAGCTGTTTTTT. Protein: CASSYRREGTGELFF.

As DNA, the CDR3 is TGTGCCAGCAGCCGGCACCTAGCGGGAGGGCCGAATGAGCAGTTCTTC. It encodes CASSRHLAGGPNEQFF. This chain joins TRBV9 and TRBJ2-1, with 12 bases that match TRBD2. V lost 4 bases and J lost 7; bases outside the gene matches: 9. The CDR3 covers 16 residues. CDR1 and CDR2 (germline): SGDLS, YYNGEE.

The CDR3 loop is CASSEYGQAEAFF. CDR3 nucleotides: TGTGCCAGCAGTGAATACGGACAGGCAGAAGCTTTCTTT. The chain joins TRBV25-1 to TRBJ1-1, with 7 bases identical to TRBD1. The CDR3 has 13 amino acids. The J segment lost 8 bases and the V segment lost 0 bases, leaving 3 bases of the junction unmatched. Per germline, CDR1 MGHDK and CDR2 SYGVNS.

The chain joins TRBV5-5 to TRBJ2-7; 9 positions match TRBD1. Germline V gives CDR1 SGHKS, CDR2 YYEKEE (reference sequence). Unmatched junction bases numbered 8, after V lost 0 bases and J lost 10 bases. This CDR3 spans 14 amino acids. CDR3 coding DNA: TGTGCCAGCAGCTTGGGACAGGGGGGGTCTTTTCAGTACTTC. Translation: CASSLGQGGSFQYF.

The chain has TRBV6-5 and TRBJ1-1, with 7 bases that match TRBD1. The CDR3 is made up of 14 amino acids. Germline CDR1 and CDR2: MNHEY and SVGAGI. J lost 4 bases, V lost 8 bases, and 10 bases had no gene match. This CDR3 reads CASCTSQGSTEAFF. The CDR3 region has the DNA TGTGCCAGCTGCACCTCACAGGGGTCCACTGAAGCTTTCTTT.

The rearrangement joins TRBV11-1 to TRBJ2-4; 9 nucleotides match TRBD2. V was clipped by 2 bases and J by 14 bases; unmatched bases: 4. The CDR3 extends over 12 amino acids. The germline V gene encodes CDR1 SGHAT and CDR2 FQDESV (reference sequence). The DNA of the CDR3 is TGTGCCAGCAGCTTACGTGGCGGGAGGGAGTACTTC. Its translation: CASSLRGGREYF.

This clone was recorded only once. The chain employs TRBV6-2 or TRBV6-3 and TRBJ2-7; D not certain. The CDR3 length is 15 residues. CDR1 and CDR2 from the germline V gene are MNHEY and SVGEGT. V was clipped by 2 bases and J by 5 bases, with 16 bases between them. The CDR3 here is CASSYPRLPPHEQYF. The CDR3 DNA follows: TGTGCCAGCAGTTACCCGCGACTCCCCCCCCACGAGCAGTACTTC.

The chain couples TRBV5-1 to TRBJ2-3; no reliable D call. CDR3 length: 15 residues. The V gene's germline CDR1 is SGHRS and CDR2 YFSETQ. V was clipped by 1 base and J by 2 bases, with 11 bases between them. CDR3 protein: CASSLFGRHTDTQYF. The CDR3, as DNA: TGCGCCAGCAGCTTGTTCGGCAGGCACACAGATACGCAGTATTTT. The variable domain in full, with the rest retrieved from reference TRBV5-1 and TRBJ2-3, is KAGVTQTPRYLIKTRGQQVTLSCSPISGHRSVSWYQQTPGQGLQFLFEYFSETQRNKGNFPGRFSGRQFSNSRSEMNVSTLELGDSALYLCASSLFGRHTDTQYFGPGTRLTVL.